A selection of T cell receptor beta chains follows, all from one sample in a study of control samples from healthy donors and cancer patients. Assay: immunoSEQ multiplex PCR; the TCRdb copy retains only in-frame clones and omits some. Of 350,000 to 450,000 clones in the sample, over 75% were seen once. The sequenced sample was PBMCs. These receptor sequences come from a man aged 35-49 years with head and neck cancer. The CDR3 runs from the conserved cysteine through the conserved F or W.

TRBJ1-2 | TRBV28 | CASSLDYGYTF
TRBJ1-6 | TRBV6-5 | CASSRAGVGSPLHF
TRBJ2-5 | TRBV7-9 | CASSGYGPGETQYF
TRBJ2-7 | TRBV6-7 | CASSEPSTGAEEQYF
TRBJ2-2 | TRBV7-8 | CASRRGRELFF
TRBJ1-5 | TRBV30 | CAWTAGANQPQHF
TRBJ2-1 | TRBV3-1/TRBV3-2 | CASSQLGSGGTYNEQFF
TRBJ1-1 | TRBV7-2 | CASSTRTGVLNTEAFF
TRBJ2-3 | TRBV3-1/TRBV3-2 | CASSQVARGDTQYF
TRBJ2-1 | TRBV6-5 | CASSYSLASGVREQFF
TRBJ1-1 | TRBV19 | CASSILGLGNTEAFF
TRBJ2-1 | TRBV7-2 | CASSLALQNNEQFF
TRBJ2-1 | TRBV5-1 | CASSLGDGANNEQFF
TRBJ2-6 | TRBV19 | CASSIIRRSGANVLTF
TRBJ2-7 | TRBV19 | CASSIIKDYEQYF
TRBJ1-1 | TRBV5-5 | CASSFEYTEAFF
TRBJ2-7 | TRBV30 | CAWSWTDYEQYF
TRBJ1-2 | TRBV27 | CASRDRVFYGYTF
TRBJ1-4 | TRBV7-9 | CASSDRDREGEKLFF
TRBJ1-4 | TRBV4-1 | CASSQDDGAWEKLFF
TRBJ1-5 | TRBV5-1 | CASSWDSSNQPQHF
TRBJ1-3 | TRBV7-3 | CASSRRGRFSGNTIYF
TRBJ1-3 | TRBV6-6 | CASSYSQTSGNTIYF
TRBJ2-1 | TRBV4-1 | CASSQDPGQILEQFF
TRBJ1-1 | TRBV27 | CASSTGQHTKAFF
TRBJ2-1 | TRBV27 | CASTTGPAGVNEQFF
TRBJ1-5 | TRBV5-8 | CASSLSGRIHQPQHF
TRBJ2-1 | TRBV5-6 | CASSLAGVRGNEQFF
TRBJ2-6 | TRBV5-6 | CASSLRVSGANVLTF
TRBJ2-3 | TRBV30 | CAWSRTGGLGDTQYF
TRBJ2-7 | TRBV5-1 | CASSLESEQYF
TRBJ2-7 | TRBV10-1 | CASSEGTSLYEQYF
TRBJ2-7 | TRBV11-2 | CASSSSLGQGNEQYF
TRBJ2-3 | TRBV6-5 | CASSTGASSTDTQYF
TRBJ1-1 | TRBV27 | CASSTTGNVEAFF
TRBJ2-7 | TRBV27 | CASSPDWGYEQYF
TRBJ1-6 | TRBV6-5 | CASSYLQGADNSPLHF
TRBJ2-7 | TRBV27 | CASSPAGPYEQYF
TRBJ2-1 | TRBV10-3 | CAISERLAGAGEQFF
TRBJ2-3 | TRBV5-6 | CASSVGTSGAGDTQYF
TRBJ2-2 | TRBV7-8 | CASSVSGELFF
TRBJ2-7 | TRBV7-9 | CASMGQGSSYEQYF
TRBJ2-2 | TRBV2 | CASSVSGVGTGELFF
TRBJ1-1 | TRBV6-6 | CASSTRTRGLAEAFF
TRBJ2-1 | TRBV2 | CAGTGSSGTNEQFF
TRBJ2-7 | TRBV2 | CASSFRQTYEQYF
TRBJ1-3 | TRBV11-2 | CASSLGNTIYF